A single sample gave rise to the 2 T cell receptor beta chains below, sequenced in a study of beta chain features in type 1 diabetes (dated by TCRdb to between 2018 and 2020). The receptor library was made with the immunoSEQ multiplex PCR assay. All of the isolated RNA was reverse transcribed with the High Capacity cDNA Reverse Transcription Kit, so expressed TCRB transcripts were sequenced. In its TCRdb copy, this immuneACCESS table keeps in-frame sequences only and misses some clones. Where compared with another copy, unresolved V genes explain less than half of these, and the others have no known cause. The sample table records 350,000 to 450,000 clones; roughly 13% of these occur just once. Approximately 0.035% of the sample is held by the ten biggest clonotypes. The sequenced sample was naive CD4+ T cells from blood. The intended sense of this specimen's cell subset or site label: true naive CD4+ T cells. The source is a man aged 30 to 39 in good health.

This clone was picked up a small number of times. The chain has TRBV7-8 and TRBJ2-1; the D call may be TRBD1 or TRBD2 (5 bases each). This CDR3 has 15 amino acids. Trimming pared 5 bases from V and 5 bases from J, leaving 16 bases between. CDR1 and CDR2 from the germline V gene are SGHVS and FQNEAQ. The CDR3 DNA is TGTGCCAGCAGCATAACCGGGACGGTTGACAATGAGCAGTTCTTC. This gives the protein CASSITGTVDNEQFF.

This clone was observed a handful of times. The chain links TRBV7-2 to TRBJ1-2; 7 bases align to TRBD1. This CDR3 has 13 residues. CDR1 SGHTA and CDR2 FQGNSA come from the germline V gene. The ends lost 3 bases at V and 8 bases at J; junction bases unmatched: 6. CDR3 residues: CASSFRQGWGYTF. In DNA form, the CDR3 reads TGTGCCAGCAGCTTTCGACAGGGATGGGGCTACACCTTC.